This TCR beta chain derives from a study of CD4 and CD8 cells across lung adenocarcinoma regions (dated by TCRdb to the late 2010s). Some background on the complete study: Intratumor heterogeneity of the T cell receptor repertoire was examined by comparing tumor centers with tumor margins.

The library was obtained by PCR. Instrument used: HiSeq X Ten. Clones were called with MiXCR by TCRdb after fastp trimmed the public reads at Q25, and only in-frame beta chains were retained. Identical CDR3 protein sequences are pooled into one entry, listed with their most common genes and DNA. The sample includes under 5,000 distinct CDR3 sequences, with 55% to 70% observed a single time. Around 20% of the sample rests with the top ten. On this clonotype: It lacks a known antigen. A junction end diverges from the germline sequence, so it may reflect a read error.

The donors were patients who had localized lung adenocarcinoma, which is a subtype of non-small cell lung cancer. The samples were taken from the margins of localized lung adenocarcinomas. For TCR repertoire analysis, CD4+ T cells taken from tumor tissue were profiled apart from CD8+ T cells. From its cysteine to its phenylalanine, the CDR3 spans 15 amino acids. Solely the CDR3 DNA is kept, with 45 bases framed from the first base. The germline V gene provides CDR1 MNHNS and CDR2 SASEGT. The V and J segments used are TRBV6-1 and TRBJ1-4, with 9 central nucleotides matching TRBD1. The sequenced sample was CD4+ T cells from the margin of a lung tumor. The sample's cell subset or site label is to be understood as: tumor margin region. The receptor comes from a male donor with lung adenocarcinoma. The CD4 and CD8 labels of this study may be unreliable. The nucleotide sequence reads as follows: TGTGCCAGCAGTGAGACGGGACAGGGCCTCCCTAGATCTGTTTTT. This is translated as CASSETGQGLPRSVF.